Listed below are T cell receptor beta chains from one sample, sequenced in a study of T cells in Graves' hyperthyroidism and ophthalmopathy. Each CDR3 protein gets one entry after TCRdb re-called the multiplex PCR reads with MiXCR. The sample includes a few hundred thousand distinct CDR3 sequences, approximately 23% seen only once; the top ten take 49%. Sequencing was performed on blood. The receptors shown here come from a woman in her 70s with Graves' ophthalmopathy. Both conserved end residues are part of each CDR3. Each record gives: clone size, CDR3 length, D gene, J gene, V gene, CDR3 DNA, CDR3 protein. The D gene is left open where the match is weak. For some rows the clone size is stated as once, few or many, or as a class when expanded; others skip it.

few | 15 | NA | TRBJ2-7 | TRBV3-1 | TGTGCCAGCAGCCCAGCACGCGGTGTCCCTGGCGAGCAGTACTTC | CASSPARGVPGEQYF
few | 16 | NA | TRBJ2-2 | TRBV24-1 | TGTGCCACCAGTGACGACACAGGAGCGAACACCGGGGAGCTGTTTTTT | CATSDDTGANTGELFF
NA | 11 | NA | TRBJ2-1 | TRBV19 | TGTGCCAGTAGTAGGAGCAATGAGCAGTTCTTC | CASSRSNEQFF
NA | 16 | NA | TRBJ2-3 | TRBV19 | TGTGCCAGAAGGGGGCTAGCGGGTCCCCTCACAGATACGCAGTATTTT | CARRGLAGPLTDTQYF
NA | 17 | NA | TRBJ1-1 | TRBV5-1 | TGCGCCAGCAGCTTGGCTCGGACACTCATCCGGAACACTGAAGCTTTCTTT | CASSLARTLIRNTEAFF
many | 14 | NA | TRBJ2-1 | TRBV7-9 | TGTGCCAGCAGCTTAAGTGGTTTTAGCGATGAGCAGTTCTTC | CASSLSGFSDEQFF
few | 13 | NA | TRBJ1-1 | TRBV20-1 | TGCAGTGCTGCTCTCCGGCAGAACACTGAAGCTTTCTTT | CSAALRQNTEAFF
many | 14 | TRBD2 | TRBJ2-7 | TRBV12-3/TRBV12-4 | TGTGCCAGCAGTTTGACCAGCGGGAGGGGCGAGCAGTACTTC | CASSLTSGRGEQYF
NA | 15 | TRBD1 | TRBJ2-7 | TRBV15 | TGTGCCACCAGCCAAACTCGGGACAGGGTTTACGAGCAGTACTTC | CATSQTRDRVYEQYF
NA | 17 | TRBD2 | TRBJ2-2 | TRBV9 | TGTGCCAGCAGCGTAGATCCTAGCGGGAGGCTCACCGGGGAGCTGTTTTTT | CASSVDPSGRLTGELFF
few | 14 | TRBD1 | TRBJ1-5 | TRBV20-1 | TGCAGTGCTTATTCCGGGACAGGGAATCAGCCCCAGCATTTT | CSAYSGTGNQPQHF
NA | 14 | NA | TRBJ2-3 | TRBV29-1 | TGCAGCGTCTCTAGACTAGTCAGGGCAGATACGCAGTATTTT | CSVSRLVRADTQYF
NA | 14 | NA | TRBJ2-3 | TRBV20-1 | TGCAGTGCCTCCCCGGGTTCTAGCACAGATACGCAGTATTTT | CSASPGSSTDTQYF
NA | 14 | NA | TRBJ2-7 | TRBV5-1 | TGCGCCAGCAGCTCAGACAGTGATTCCTACGAGCAGTACTTC | CASSSDSDSYEQYF
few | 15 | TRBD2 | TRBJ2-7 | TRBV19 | TGTGCCAGTAGTGGTAGCGGGAAGAGCTCCTACGAGCAGTACTTC | CASSGSGKSSYEQYF
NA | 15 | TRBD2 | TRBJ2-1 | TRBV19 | TGTGCCAGTAGTATGTCTAGCGGGAGTTTAGATGAGCAGTTCTTC | CASSMSSGSLDEQFF
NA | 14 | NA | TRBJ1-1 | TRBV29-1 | TGCAGCGTTGAGGGGTGGGAGGGGAACACTGAAGCTTTCTTT | CSVEGWEGNTEAFF
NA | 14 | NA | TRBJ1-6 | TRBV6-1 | TGTGCCAGCAGTGAAGTAGTCTATAATTCACCCCTCCACTTT | CASSEVVYNSPLHF
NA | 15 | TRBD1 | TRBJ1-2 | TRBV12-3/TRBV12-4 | TGTGCCAGCAGTTCGACGGACAGGGGCCTCTATGGCTACACCTTC | CASSSTDRGLYGYTF
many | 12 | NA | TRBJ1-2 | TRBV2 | TGTGCCAGCAGTAGGGGAACCCATGGCTACACCTTC | CASSRGTHGYTF
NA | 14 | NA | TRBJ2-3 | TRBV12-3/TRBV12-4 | TGTGCCAGCAGATTTCAGGGACTGACAGATACGCAGTATTTT | CASRFQGLTDTQYF
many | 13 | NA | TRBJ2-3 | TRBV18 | TGTGCCAGCTCACCGGCTCGCACAGATACGCAGTATTTT | CASSPARTDTQYF
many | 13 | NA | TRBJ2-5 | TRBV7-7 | TGTGCTAGCAGCCCACTGTCGGTGGAGACCCAGTACTTC | CASSPLSVETQYF
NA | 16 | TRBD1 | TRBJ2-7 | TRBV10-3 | TGTGCCATCAGTGAGCCGGACAGGCCCGACTCCTACGAGCAGTACTTC | CAISEPDRPDSYEQYF
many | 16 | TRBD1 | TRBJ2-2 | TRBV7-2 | TGTGCCAGCAGCTTAGGGGGGACAGCGAACACCGGGGAGCTGTTTTTT | CASSLGGTANTGELFF
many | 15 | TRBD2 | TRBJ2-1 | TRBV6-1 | TGTGCCAGCAGTAACCTAGCGGGAGGGGGTAATGAGCAGTTCTTC | CASSNLAGGGNEQFF
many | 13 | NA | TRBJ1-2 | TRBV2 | TGTGCCAGCAGTGACGGACCTAACTATGGCTACACCTTC | CASSDGPNYGYTF
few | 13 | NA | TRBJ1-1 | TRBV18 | TGTGCCAGCTCACCAGCGGAGAACACTGAAGCTTTCTTT | CASSPAENTEAFF
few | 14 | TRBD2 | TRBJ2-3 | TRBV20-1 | TGCAGTGCTCTAACTAGCGGGCCAGGGGATACGCAGTATTTT | CSALTSGPGDTQYF
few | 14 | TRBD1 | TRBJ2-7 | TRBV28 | TGTGCCAGCAGTCGGTCAGGGGGTATTAGAGAGCAGTACTTC | CASSRSGGIREQYF
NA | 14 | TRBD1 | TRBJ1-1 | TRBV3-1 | TGTGCCAGCAGCCAAGCACAGGGGTCCACTGAAGCTTTCTTT | CASSQAQGSTEAFF
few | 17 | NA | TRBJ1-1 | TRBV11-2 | TGTGCCAGCAGCTCAGGATTCGGGGGGGGGCGCGACACTGAAGCTTTCTTT | CASSSGFGGGRDTEAFF
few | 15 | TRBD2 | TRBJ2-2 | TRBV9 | TGTGCCAGCAGCGTCGAGAGCGGGAGTCTCGGGGAGCTGTTTTTT | CASSVESGSLGELFF
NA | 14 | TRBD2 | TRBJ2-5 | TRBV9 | TGTGCCAGCAGCGGCCAGCGGGAGGATGAGACCCAGTACTTC | CASSGQREDETQYF
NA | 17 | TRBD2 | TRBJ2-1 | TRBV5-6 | TGTGCCAGCAGCCGGACTAGCGGGGGAGTCCGTCCCAATGAGCAGTTCTTC | CASSRTSGGVRPNEQFF
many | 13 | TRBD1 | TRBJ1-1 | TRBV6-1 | TGTGCCAGCAGTAAGGGACAGTTGACTGAAGCTTTCTTT | CASSKGQLTEAFF
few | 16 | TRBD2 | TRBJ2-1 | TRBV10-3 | TGTGCCATCAGTGATCCCAGCGGGACCTCCTACAATGAGCAGTTCTTC | CAISDPSGTSYNEQFF